What follows are 5 T cell receptor beta chains derived from one specimen sequenced in a study of cytomegalovirus exposure and HLA in healthy donors (dated by TCRdb to about 2017). Library preparation was by the immunoSEQ multiplex PCR assay. The multiplex PCR relied on a mix of 60 forward primers for TCR Vbeta segments and 13 reverse primers for TCR Jbeta segments. TCRdb mirrors the immuneACCESS table, restricted to in-frame sequences. Some clones are absent from its copies; in checked studies, under half trace to an unresolved V gene, and the reason for the others is unknown. Across this sample there are about 110,000 clones, with roughly 76% seen only once. 7.7% of the sample is held by the ten biggest clonotypes. Sequences were obtained from PBMCs. These receptors were collected from a woman aged 50 to 65 in good health and CMV-seropositive.

The chain employs TRBV7-8 and TRBJ2-1, with D perhaps matching TRBD2 (5 bases). Germline loops: CDR1 SGHVS, CDR2 FQNEAQ. Between the trimmed V and J ends, which lost 5 bases and 5 bases, there was a span of 10 bases. CDR3 length: 13 amino acids. CDR3: CASSQPGNNEQFF. CDR3 DNA: TGTGCCAGCAGCCAGCCGGGGAACAATGAGCAGTTCTTC.

The rearrangement links TRBV7-3 to TRBJ2-1, with 11 bases identical to TRBD1. The CDR3 consists of 15 residues. The V and J ends lost 3 bases and 9 bases, in that order; junction bases with no gene match: 7. Germline CDR1 reads SGHTA; CDR2 reads FQGTGA. The CDR3: CASSLLGQGASEQFF. CDR3 bases: TGTGCCAGCAGCTTGCTCGGACAGGGGGCGAGTGAGCAGTTCTTC.

The V call is TRBV29-1, the J call TRBJ1-3; D is unclear. The V and J ends lost 5 bases and 0 bases respectively, with 8 bases between them. Germline-derived CDR1 and CDR2 are SQVTM and ANQGSEA. This CDR3 is 13 amino acids long. In nucleotides, the CDR3 is TGCAGCGTTTCACGTAGCTCTGGAAACACCATATATTTT. It is translated as CSVSRSSGNTIYF.

This chain uses TRBV5-4 with TRBJ2-7; D is ambiguous. V shed 3 bases and J shed 7 bases, with 17 bases lying between them. Germline CDR1 reads SGHNT; CDR2 reads YYREEE (reference sequence). The CDR3 runs to 14 residues. CDR3 in amino acids: CASSSLSSPWEQYF. The CDR3 DNA follows: TGTGCCAGCAGCTCCCTCTCCAGTCCCTGGGAGCAGTACTTC.

The chain employs TRBV5-1 and TRBJ2-1, with TRBD2 identical over 9 bases. Germline-derived CDR1 and CDR2 are SGHRS and YFSETQ. The CDR3 is made up of 20 amino acids. Trimming cost V 2 bases and J 0 bases; bases outside gene matches: 15. The CDR3 coding sequence is TGCGCCAGCAGCTTTATCCCCGGGCTAGCGGGACCAAGCTCCTACAATGAGCAGTTCTTC. It is translated as CASSFIPGLAGPSSYNEQFF.